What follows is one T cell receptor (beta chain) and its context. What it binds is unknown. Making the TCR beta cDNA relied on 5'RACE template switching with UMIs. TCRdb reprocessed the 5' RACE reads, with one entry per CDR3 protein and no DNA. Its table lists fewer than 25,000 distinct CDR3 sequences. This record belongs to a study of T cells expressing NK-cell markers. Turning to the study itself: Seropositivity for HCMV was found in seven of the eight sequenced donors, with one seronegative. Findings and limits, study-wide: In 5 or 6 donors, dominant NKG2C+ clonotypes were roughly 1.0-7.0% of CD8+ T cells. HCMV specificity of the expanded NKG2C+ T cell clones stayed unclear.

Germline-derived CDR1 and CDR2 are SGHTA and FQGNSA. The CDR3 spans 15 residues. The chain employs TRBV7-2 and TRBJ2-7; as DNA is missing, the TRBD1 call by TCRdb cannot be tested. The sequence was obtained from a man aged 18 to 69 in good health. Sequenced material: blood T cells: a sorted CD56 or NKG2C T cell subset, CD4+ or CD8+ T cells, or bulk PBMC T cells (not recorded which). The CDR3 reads CASSFNLRGTYEQYF.